This T cell receptor (beta chain) appears in the sequencing data of a study of blood T cell repertoires in COVID-19 (TCRdb year 2020). For the wider study: Samples from collaborators originated in the United States, Italy and Spain and spanned both the acute and convalescent phases of COVID-19. Where available, HLA class I and class II types were obtained from metadata supplied by the sample provider rather than from assay-based typing. The sample metadata nearly always contained a de-identified subject ID, COVID-19 status, age in years and sex. The prospective study material was composed of cDNA or gDNA derived from T cells, B-cell-depleted T cells, or PBMCs. The samples were drawn from two sources: the first 160 participants of the ongoing ImmuneRACE study, and 1,200 or so subjects contributed by 6 global collaborators. The repertoires were released in a freely available public database meant as a resource for research on the immune response to SARS-CoV-2. The dataset comprised deeply sampled blood TCRbeta repertoires from subjects exposed to, actively infected with, or recovered from COVID-19.

What the work shows at the level of the full study, not this receptor alone: How much clinical and demographic metadata was included differed by source and by participant, and the metadata was provided uncurated.

Comment on this clone: Its recognized antigen is unknown. No per-base quality is available; no much larger clone lies one base away.

TCRbeta CDR3 regions were amplified from genomic DNA by means of the immunoSEQ Assay, a bias-controlled multiplex PCR. Per the source publication's procedure: The number of nucleated cells in each sample was estimated by amplification of reference gene primers within the assay. Sequence reads were collapsed and filtered to measure the absolute abundance of every unique TCRbeta CDR3 rearrangement. For each sample, productive Simpson clonality was calculated by taking the square root of Simpson's diversity index across productive rearrangements. As stored in TCRdb, this immuneACCESS dataset retains in-frame rearrangements with V and J assigned. A fraction of the clones does not appear; measured against another copy, unresolved V genes explain less than half of the discrepancy, and the remainder lacks a known reason. V and J calls and clone size are given by that table; D and trimming were obtained from the DNA. The sample contains 250,000 or so clones, 80% to 90% of them found a single time. Of the sample, around 3.5% falls within the top ten clones.

Participants in the prospective study were aged about 18 to 89 years, lived in under 30 United States geographic areas, and enrolled through a virtual design. In the prospective study, cohorts were assigned on the basis of participant-reported clinical history obtained from a screening survey and a study questionnaire. Exposed participants had been in contact with someone with a PCR-confirmed or clinician-diagnosed COVID-19 case within 2 weeks of study entry. Each participant in the prospective study had whole blood, serum and a nasopharyngeal or oropharyngeal swab collected by mobile phlebotomists. Additional blood draws and questionnaires over an approximately two-month period could optionally be provided by prospective study participants. Prospective study blood samples were shipped either frozen or at room temperature before DNA extraction. There are 18 amino acids in the CDR3, from cysteine to phenylalanine inclusive. Solely the CDR3 DNA is kept, with 54 bases framed from the first base. The germline V gene (reference sequence) gives CDR1 as SGHNT and CDR2 as YYREEE. V sheds 2 bases and J sheds 0 bases, leaving 20 bases between their ends.

Sequenced input: PBMCs or T cells enriched from blood (not recorded which). The sequence was obtained from a woman between 40 and 55 years old who had been exposed to COVID-19. The rearranged chain carries TRBV5-4 and TRBJ1-1, and perhaps TRBD1 as D gene, on 5 matching bases. The nucleotide sequence reads as follows: TGTGCCAGCAGCTTACCCGGGACCCTCGGAGGGGTGAACACTGAAGCTTTCTTT. It is translated as CASSLPGTLGGVNTEAFF.